These 2 T cell receptor beta chains were all obtained from the same sample, sequenced in a study of blood T cell repertoires in COVID-19 (dated by TCRdb to the early 2020s). Receptor libraries were prepared by the immunoSEQ multiplex PCR assay. The immuneACCESS repertoire file appears here via TCRdb, limited to in-frame rearrangements. These files lack a portion of the clones; in checked studies, under half of the deficit traces to unresolved V genes, and the cause of the others is not known. The sample profile shows roughly 260,000 clones; just over 90% of them were found once. The ten top clones hold under 2.5% of the sample. Sequenced sample: PBMCs or T cells enriched from blood (not recorded which). The receptor set was obtained from a young woman who had recovered from COVID-19.

This clone occurred once. The V gene is TRBV11-1, the J gene TRBJ2-7; 10 nucleotides agree with TRBD1. The J segment lost 3 bases and the V segment lost 9 bases, leaving 8 bases of the junction unmatched. The CDR3 runs 14 residues. From germline, CDR1 is SGHAT and CDR2 FQDESV (reference sequence). CDR3 region: CASSYGQGDYEQYF. The CDR3, as DNA: TGTGCCAGTAGTTACGGACAGGGGGACTACGAGCAGTACTTC.

The chain joins TRBV12-3 or TRBV12-4 to TRBJ1-1; D is ambiguous. There are 13 residues in the CDR3. V was cut by 6 bases and J by 3 bases, with 11 bases left in between. The CDR3 sequence: CASRTGVDTEAFF. Written as DNA, the CDR3 is TGTGCCAGCAGGACGGGTGTGGACACTGAAGCTTTCTTT.